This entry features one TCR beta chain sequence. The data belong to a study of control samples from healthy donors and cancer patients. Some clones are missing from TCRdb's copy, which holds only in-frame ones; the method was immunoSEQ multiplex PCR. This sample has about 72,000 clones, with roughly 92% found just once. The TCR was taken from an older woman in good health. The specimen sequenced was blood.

CDR3 region: CASNLGQGNTEAFF. The CDR3 DNA reads TGTGCCAGCAACCTGGGACAGGGAAACACTGAAGCTTTCTTT. The chain has TRBV3-1 (or the pseudogene TRBV3-2) and TRBJ1-1; 9 bases match TRBD1. V was clipped by 7 bases and J by 2 bases; unmatched bases: 5. Germline V gene sequence: CDR1 LGHDT, CDR2 YNNKEL (reference sequence). CDR3 size: 14 residues.